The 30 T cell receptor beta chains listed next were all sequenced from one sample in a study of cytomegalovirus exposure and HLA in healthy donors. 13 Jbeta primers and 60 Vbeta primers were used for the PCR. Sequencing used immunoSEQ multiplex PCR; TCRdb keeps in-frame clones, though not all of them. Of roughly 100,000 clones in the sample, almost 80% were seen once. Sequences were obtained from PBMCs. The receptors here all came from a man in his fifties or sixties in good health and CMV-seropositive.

The CDR3 loop reads CASSEFAGGGNEQFF. The DNA for the CDR3 is TGTGCCAGCAGTGAATTTGCGGGGGGTGGGAATGAGCAGTTCTTC. The chain has TRBV6-1 and TRBJ2-1; 8 nucleotides line up with TRBD2. Germline V gene lookup returns CDR1 MNHNS and CDR2 SASEGT. J gave up 7 bases and V 2 bases, and 7 bases lay outside the gene matches. The CDR3 consists of 15 residues.

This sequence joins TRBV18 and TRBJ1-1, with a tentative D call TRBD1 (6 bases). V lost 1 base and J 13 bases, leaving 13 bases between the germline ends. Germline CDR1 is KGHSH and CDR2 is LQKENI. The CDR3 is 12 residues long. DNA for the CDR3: TGTGCCAGCTCACCACTACAGGGTGACGGTTTCTTT. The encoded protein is CASSPLQGDGFF.

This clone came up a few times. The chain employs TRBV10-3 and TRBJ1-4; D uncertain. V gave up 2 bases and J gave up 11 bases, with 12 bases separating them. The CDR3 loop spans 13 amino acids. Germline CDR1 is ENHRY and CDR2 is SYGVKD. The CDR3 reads CAISEEEGGKLFF. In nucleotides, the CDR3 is TGTGCCATCAGTGAGGAGGAGGGAGGGAAACTGTTTTTT.

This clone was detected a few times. The CDR3 loop is CASRITGGAENEQFF. CDR3 nucleotide sequence: TGCGCCAGCAGGATTACCGGGGGGGCTGAGAATGAGCAGTTCTTC. The chain couples TRBV5-1 to TRBJ2-1; TRBD2 matches at 8 bases. The CDR3 consists of 15 residues. V was clipped by 5 bases and J by 7 bases; unmatched bases: 11. CDR1 and CDR2 (germline): SGHRS, YFSETQ.

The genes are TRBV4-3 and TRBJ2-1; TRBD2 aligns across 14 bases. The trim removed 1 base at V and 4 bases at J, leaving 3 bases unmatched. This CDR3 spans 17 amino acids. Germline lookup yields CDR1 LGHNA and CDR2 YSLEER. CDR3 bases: TGCGCCAGCAGCCAAGCCGGGACTAGCGGGGGTTACAATGAGCAGTTCTTC. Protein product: CASSQAGTSGGYNEQFF.

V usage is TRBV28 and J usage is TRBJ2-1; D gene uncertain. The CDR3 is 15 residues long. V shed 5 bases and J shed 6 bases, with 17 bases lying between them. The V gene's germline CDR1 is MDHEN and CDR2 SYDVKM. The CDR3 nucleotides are TGTGCCAGCAGTCCCTTAGCTTGGTCCGGCAATGAGCAGTTCTTC. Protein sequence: CASSPLAWSGNEQFF.

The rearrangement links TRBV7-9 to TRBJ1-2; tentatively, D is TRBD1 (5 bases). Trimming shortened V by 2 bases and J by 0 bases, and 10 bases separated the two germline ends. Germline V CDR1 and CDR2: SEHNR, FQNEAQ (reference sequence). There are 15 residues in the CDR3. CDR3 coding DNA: TGTGCCAGCAGCTTACAGCAGGGCCCTAACTATGGCTACACCTTC. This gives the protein CASSLQQGPNYGYTF.

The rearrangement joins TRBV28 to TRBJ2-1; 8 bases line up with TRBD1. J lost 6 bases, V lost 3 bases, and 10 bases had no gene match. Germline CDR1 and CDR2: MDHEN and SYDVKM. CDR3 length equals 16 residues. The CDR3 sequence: CASSFLDRASLNEQFF. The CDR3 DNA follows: TGTGCCAGCAGTTTCTTGGACAGGGCCTCTCTCAATGAGCAGTTCTTC.

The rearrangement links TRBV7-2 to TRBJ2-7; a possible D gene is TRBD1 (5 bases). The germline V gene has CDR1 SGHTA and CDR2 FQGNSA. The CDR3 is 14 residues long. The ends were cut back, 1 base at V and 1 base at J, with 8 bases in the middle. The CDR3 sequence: CASSLVAGSYEQYF. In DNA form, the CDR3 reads TGTGCCAGCAGCTTAGTCGCAGGGTCCTACGAGCAGTACTTC.

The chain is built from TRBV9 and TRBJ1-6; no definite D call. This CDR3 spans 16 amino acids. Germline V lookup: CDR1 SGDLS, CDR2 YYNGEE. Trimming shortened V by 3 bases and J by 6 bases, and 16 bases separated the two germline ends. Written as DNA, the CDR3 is TGTGCCAGCAGCGAATTCCCCGGGGTGGTTAATTCACCCCTCCACTTT. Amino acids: CASSEFPGVVNSPLHF.

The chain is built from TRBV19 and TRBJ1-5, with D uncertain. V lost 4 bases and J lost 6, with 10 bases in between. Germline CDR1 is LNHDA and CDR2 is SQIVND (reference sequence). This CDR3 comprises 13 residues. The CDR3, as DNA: TGTGCCAGTAGTACCGGGGTAAGTCAGCCCCAGCATTTT. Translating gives CASSTGVSQPQHF. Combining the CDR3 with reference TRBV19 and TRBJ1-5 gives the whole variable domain DGGITQSPKYLFRKEGQNVTLSCEQNLNHDAMYWYRQDPGQGLRLIYYSQIVNDFQKGDIAEGYSVSREKKESFPLTVTSAQKNPTAFYLCASSTGVSQPQHFGDGTRLSIL.

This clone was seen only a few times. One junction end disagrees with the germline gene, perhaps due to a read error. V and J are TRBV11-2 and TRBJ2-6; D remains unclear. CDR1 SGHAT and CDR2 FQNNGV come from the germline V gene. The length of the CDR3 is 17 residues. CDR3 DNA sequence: TGCGCCAGCAGCCAAGATGGCGAGGTATCCGGGGCCAACGTCCTGACTTTC. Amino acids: CASSQDGEVSGANVLTF.

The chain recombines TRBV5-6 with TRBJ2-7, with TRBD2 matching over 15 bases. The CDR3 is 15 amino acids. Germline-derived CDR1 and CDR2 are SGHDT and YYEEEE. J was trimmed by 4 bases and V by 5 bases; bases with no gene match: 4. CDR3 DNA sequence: TGTGCCAGCAGACGGACTAGCGGGGGGGTATACGAGCAGTACTTC. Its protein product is CASRRTSGGVYEQYF.

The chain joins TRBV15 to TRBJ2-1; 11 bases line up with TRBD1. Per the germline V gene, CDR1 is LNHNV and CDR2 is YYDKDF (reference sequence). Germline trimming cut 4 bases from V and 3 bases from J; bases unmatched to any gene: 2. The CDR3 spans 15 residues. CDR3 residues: CATSTGTGGYNEQFF. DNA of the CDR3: TGTGCCACCAGCACCGGGACAGGGGGCTACAATGAGCAGTTCTTC.

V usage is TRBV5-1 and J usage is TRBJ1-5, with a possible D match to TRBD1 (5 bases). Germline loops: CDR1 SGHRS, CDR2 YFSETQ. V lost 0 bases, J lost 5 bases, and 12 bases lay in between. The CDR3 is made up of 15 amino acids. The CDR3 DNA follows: TGCGCCAGCAGCTTGGCCGGGACTCGGGATCAGCCCCAGCATTTT. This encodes CASSLAGTRDQPQHF. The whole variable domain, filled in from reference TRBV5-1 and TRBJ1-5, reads KAGVTQTPRYLIKTRGQQVTLSCSPISGHRSVSWYQQTPGQGLQFLFEYFSETQRNKGNFPGRFSGRQFSNSRSEMNVSTLELGDSALYLCASSLAGTRDQPQHFGDGTRLSIL.

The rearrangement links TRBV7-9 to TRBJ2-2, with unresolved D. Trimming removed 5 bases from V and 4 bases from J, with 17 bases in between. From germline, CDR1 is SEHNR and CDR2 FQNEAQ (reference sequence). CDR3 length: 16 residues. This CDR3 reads CASSALMGRPTGELFF. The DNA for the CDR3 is TGTGCCAGCAGCGCGCTTATGGGCAGACCCACCGGGGAGCTGTTTTTT.

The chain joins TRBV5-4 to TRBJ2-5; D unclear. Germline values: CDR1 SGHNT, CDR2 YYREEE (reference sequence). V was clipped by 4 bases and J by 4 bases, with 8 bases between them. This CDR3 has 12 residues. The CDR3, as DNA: TGTGCCAGCAGCCCCGCGAGAGAGACCCAGTACTTC. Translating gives CASSPARETQYF.

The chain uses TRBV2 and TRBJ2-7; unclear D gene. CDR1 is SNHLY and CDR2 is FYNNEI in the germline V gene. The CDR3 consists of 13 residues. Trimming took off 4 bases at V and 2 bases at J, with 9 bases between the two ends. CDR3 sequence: CASSGQVPYEQYF. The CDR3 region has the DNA TGTGCCAGCAGTGGCCAGGTCCCCTACGAGCAGTACTTC.

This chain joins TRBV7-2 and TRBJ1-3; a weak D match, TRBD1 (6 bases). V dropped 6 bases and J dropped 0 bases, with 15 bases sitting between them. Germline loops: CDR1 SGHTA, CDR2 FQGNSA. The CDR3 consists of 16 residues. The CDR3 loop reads CASSLSAGVSGNTIYF. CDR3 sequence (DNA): TGTGCCAGCAGTTTATCGGCAGGGGTCTCTGGAAACACCATATATTTT.

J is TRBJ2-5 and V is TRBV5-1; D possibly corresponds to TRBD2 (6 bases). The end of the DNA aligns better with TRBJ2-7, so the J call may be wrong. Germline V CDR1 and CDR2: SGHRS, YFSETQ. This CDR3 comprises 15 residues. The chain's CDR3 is CASTSGGKGHYEQYF. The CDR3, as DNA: TGCGCCAGCACCTCTGGCGGGAAGGGTCACTACGAGCAGTACTTC.

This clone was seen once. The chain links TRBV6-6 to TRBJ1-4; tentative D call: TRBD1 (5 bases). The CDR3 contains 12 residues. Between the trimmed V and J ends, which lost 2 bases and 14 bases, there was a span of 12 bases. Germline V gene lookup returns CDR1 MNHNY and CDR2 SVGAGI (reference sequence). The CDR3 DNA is TGTGCCAGCAGTTACAACCCAGGGTATCTGTTTTTT. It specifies CASSYNPGYLFF.

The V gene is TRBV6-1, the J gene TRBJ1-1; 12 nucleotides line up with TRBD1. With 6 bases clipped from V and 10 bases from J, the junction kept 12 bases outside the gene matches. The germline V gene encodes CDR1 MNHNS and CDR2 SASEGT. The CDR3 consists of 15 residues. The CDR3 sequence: CASRDTGTGGVGAFF. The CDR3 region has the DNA TGTGCCAGCAGGGATACCGGGACAGGGGGCGTCGGAGCTTTCTTT.

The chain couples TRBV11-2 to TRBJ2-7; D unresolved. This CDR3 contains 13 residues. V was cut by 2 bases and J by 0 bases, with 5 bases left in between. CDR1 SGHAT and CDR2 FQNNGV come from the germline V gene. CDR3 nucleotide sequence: TGTGCCAGCAGCTTACAGGACTCCTACGAGCAGTACTTC. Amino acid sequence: CASSLQDSYEQYF.

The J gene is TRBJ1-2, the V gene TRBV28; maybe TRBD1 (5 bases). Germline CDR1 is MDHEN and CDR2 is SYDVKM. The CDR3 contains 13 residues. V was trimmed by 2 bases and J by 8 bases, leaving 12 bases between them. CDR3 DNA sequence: TGTGCCAGCAGTTTAAATCTCGGGGGAGGCTACACCTTC. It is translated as CASSLNLGGGYTF.

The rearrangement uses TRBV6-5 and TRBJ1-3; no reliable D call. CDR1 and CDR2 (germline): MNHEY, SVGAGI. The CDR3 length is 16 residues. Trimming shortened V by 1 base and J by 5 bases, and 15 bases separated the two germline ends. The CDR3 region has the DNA TGTGCCAGCAGTTACTTGCCACCGGGAACGAGAAACACCATATATTTT. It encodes CASSYLPPGTRNTIYF.

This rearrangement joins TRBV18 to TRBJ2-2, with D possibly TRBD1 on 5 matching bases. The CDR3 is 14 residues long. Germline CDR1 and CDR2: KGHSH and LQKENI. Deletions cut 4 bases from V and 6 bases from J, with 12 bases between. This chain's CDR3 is CASSLIGQSGELFF. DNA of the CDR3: TGTGCCAGCTCACTGATTGGACAATCCGGGGAGCTGTTTTTT.

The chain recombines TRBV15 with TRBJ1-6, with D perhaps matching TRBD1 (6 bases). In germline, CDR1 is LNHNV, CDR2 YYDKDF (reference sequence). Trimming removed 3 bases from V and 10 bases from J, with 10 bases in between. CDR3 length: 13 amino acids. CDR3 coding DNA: TGTGCCACCAGCAGGGACAGAGGGTCACCCCTCCACTTT. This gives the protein CATSRDRGSPLHF. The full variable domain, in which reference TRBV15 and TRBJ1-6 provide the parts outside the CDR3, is DAMVIQNPRYQVTQFGKPVTLSCSQTLNHNVMYWYQQKSSQAPKLLFHYYDKDFNNEADTPDNFQSRRPNTSFCFLDIRSPGLGDTAMYLCATSRDRGSPLHFGNGTRLTVT.

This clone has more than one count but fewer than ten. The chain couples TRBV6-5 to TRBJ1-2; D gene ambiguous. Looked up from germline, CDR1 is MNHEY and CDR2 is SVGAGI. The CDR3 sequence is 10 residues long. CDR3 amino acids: CAVYRDGYTF. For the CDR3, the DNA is TGTGCTGTCTATCGGGATGGCTACACCTTC.

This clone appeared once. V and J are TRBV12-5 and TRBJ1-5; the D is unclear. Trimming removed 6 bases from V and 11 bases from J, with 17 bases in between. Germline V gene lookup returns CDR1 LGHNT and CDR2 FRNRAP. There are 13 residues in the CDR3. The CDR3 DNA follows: TGTGCTAGTGGAACCGGGAGCCAATATGCCCAGCATTTT. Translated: CASGTGSQYAQHF.

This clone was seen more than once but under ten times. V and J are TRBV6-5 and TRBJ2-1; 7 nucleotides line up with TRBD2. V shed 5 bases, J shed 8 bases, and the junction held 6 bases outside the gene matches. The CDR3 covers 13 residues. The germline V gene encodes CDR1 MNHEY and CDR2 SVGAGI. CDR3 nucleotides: TGTGCCAGCAGTCGGTGGGGGGGTGATGAGCAGTTCTTC. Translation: CASSRWGGDEQFF.